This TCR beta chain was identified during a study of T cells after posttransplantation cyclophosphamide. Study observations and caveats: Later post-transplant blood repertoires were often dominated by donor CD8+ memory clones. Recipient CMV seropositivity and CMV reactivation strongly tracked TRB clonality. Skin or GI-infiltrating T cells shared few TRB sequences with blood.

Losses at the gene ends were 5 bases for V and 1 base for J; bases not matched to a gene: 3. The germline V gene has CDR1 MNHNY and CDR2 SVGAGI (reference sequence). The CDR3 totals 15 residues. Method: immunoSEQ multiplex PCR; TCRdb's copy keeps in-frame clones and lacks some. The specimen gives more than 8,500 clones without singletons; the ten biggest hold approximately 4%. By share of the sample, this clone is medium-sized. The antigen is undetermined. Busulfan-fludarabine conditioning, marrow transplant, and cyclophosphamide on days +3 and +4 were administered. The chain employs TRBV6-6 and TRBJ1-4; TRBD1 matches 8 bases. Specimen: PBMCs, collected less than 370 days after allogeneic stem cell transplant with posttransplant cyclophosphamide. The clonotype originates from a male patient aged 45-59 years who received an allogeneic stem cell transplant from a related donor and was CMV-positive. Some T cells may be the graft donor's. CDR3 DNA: TGTGCCAGCAGTCCTACAGGGGGAACTAATGAAAAACTGTTTTTT. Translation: CASSPTGGTNEKLFF.